Each of the 13 T cell receptor beta chains below was sequenced from the same sample in a study of T cell repertoires in cytomegalovirus infection. Their antigen targets remain unknown. TCRdb reprocessed the reads via MiXCR and lists one record per CDR3 protein. The sample has some 920,000 distinct CDR3 sequences, 25% to 40% seen once. The sample was cultured CD8+ T cells from PBMCs, taken from culture after CMV antigen stimulation. The source of these receptors is a human donor in good health (CMV status not recorded). Some clones in this sample may be carry-over from other donors' samples.

Regarding this clonotype: The junction and the germline gene differ at one end; a read error may be behind it. This chain uses TRBV5-4 with TRBJ2-5; 10 bases agree with TRBD2. The germline gives CDR1 SGHNT, CDR2 YYREEE (reference sequence). The CDR3 has 17 residues. The CDR3 here is CAGSLMGLAFGQETQYF. CDR3 nucleotides: TGTGCCGGCAGCTTGATGGGACTAGCGTTTGGCCAAGAGACCCAGTACTTC. The whole variable domain, remainder taken from reference TRBV5-4 and TRBJ2-5, is ETGVTQSPTHLIKTRGQQVTLRCSSQSGHNTVSWYQQALGQGPQFIFQYYREEENGRGNFPPRFSGLQFPNYSSELNVNALELDDSALYLCAGSLMGLAFGQETQYFGPGTRLLVL.

This clonotype came up a few times. The chain combines TRBV11-3 with TRBJ1-1; D gene unclear. V was trimmed by 0 bases and J by 5 bases, leaving 10 bases between them. The CDR3 is 14 residues long. Germline V lookup: CDR1 SGHNT, CDR2 YENEEA. In DNA form, the CDR3 reads TGTGCCAGCAGCTTAGAGGGCCAAATGACTGAAGCTTTCTTT. Encoded protein: CASSLEGQMTEAFF.

The gene calls are TRBV6-1 and TRBJ2-7, with 8 positions matching TRBD1. The germline CDR1 and CDR2 sequences are MNHNS and SASEGT. CDR3 length: 13 amino acids. Trimming took 6 bases from V and 5 from J; bases not matched to a gene: 6. The CDR3 DNA reads TGTGCCAGCAGGGGGACAGGTATCCACGAGCAGTACGTC. Encoded protein: CASRGTGIHEQYV.

The chain combines TRBV4-2 with TRBJ2-7; possible D gene TRBD2, 5 bases. V was trimmed by 0 bases and J by 6 bases, leaving 21 bases between them. CDR3 size: 17 residues. Germline CDR1 reads LGHNA; CDR2 reads YNFKEQ. This CDR3 is CASSQERAGPLVFEQYF. CDR3 DNA: TGTGCCAGCAGCCAAGAGAGGGCGGGTCCTCTCGTATTCGAGCAGTACTTC.

The J gene is TRBJ1-1, the V gene TRBV18; tentatively, D is TRBD1 (5 bases). Germline V gene data show CDR1 as KGHSH and CDR2 as LQKENI. CDR3 length: 14 residues. V gave up 1 base and J gave up 6 bases, with 12 bases separating them. The CDR3 here is CASSPLDSLAEAFF. The DNA for the CDR3 is TGTGCCAGCTCACCACTCGACAGTCTCGCTGAAGCTTTCTTT.

This clonotype was observed a handful of times. The chain is built from TRBV28 and TRBJ1-5; 8 nucleotides agree with TRBD1. CDR1 MDHEN and CDR2 SYDVKM come from the germline V gene. The CDR3 contains 17 residues. Germline trimming cut 6 bases from V and 0 bases from J; bases unmatched to any gene: 10. CDR3 sequence (DNA): TGTGCCAGCAGCCTAACAGGGGGTTTATTTAGCAATCAGCCCCAGCATTTT. Its translation: CASSLTGGLFSNQPQHF.

This clonotype was seen a handful of times. This chain connects TRBV2 to TRBJ2-4; D possibly corresponds to TRBD1 (6 bases). CDR1 and CDR2 from the germline V gene are SNHLY and FYNNEI. V gave up 5 bases and J gave up 5 bases, with 22 bases separating them. The CDR3 totals 17 residues. CDR3 coding DNA: TGTGCCAGCAGTTTAACCCACAGGGAACCTGGACAAAACATTCAGTACTTC. Its translation: CASSLTHREPGQNIQYF.

This clonotype was detected only a few times. The chain is built from TRBV7-2 and TRBJ2-1; 8 nucleotides agree with TRBD2. Trimming at V came to 1 base and at J to 7 bases, leaving 6 bases not matched to a gene. Germline loops: CDR1 SGHTA, CDR2 FQGNSA. The CDR3 length is 15 residues. The CDR3 is CASSLDGGARNEQFF. CDR3 coding DNA: TGTGCCAGCAGCTTAGACGGGGGGGCCCGGAATGAGCAGTTCTTC.

This clonotype was found a few times. The rearrangement joins TRBV20-1 to TRBJ2-2; 8 bases agree with TRBD2. Per germline, CDR1 DFQATT and CDR2 SNEGSKA (reference sequence). CDR3 length: 15 residues. Trimming cost V 1 base and J 4 bases; bases outside gene matches: 5. CDR3 nucleotide sequence: TGCAGTGCTAGAGGTAGCGGGGCATCCACCGGGGAGCTGTTTTTT. Translation: CSARGSGASTGELFF.

This clonotype was observed many times. The genes are TRBV6-2 or TRBV6-3 and TRBJ1-5, with 8 bases lining up with TRBD1. There are 15 residues in the CDR3. Per germline, CDR1 MNHEY and CDR2 SVGEGT. V lost 4 bases, J lost 0 bases, and 2 bases stayed unmatched. The CDR3: CASSWTGYSNQPQHF. The DNA of the CDR3 is TGTGCCAGCAGTTGGACAGGGTATAGCAATCAGCCCCAGCATTTT.

V and J are TRBV29-1 and TRBJ2-1; D remains ambiguous. Germline values: CDR1 SQVTM, CDR2 ANQGSEA. V was clipped by 4 bases and J by 10 bases, with 8 bases between them. The CDR3 extends over 10 amino acids. This CDR3 reads CSVGASEQFF. In DNA, the CDR3 is TGCAGCGTTGGGGCTTCCGAGCAGTTCTTC.

This chain joins TRBV6-8 and TRBJ1-4; D uncertain. V was cut by 4 bases and J by 8 bases, with 17 bases left in between. The length of the CDR3 is 15 residues. The germline gives CDR1 MNHGY, CDR2 SAAAGT. In DNA form, the CDR3 reads TGTGCCAGCAGTTCACAGACCCTAGAAGACGAAAAACTGTTTTTT. Protein product: CASSSQTLEDEKLFF.

The V gene is TRBV12-5, the J gene TRBJ1-2; 11 positions match TRBD1. Trimming took 5 bases from V and 5 from J; bases not matched to a gene: 10. The CDR3 is made up of 16 amino acids. Per germline, CDR1 LGHNT and CDR2 FRNRAP. CDR3 sequence reads: CASGVGQGGGPYGYTF. Here the CDR3 DNA reads TGTGCTAGTGGTGTGGGACAGGGGGGTGGACCGTATGGCTACACCTTC.